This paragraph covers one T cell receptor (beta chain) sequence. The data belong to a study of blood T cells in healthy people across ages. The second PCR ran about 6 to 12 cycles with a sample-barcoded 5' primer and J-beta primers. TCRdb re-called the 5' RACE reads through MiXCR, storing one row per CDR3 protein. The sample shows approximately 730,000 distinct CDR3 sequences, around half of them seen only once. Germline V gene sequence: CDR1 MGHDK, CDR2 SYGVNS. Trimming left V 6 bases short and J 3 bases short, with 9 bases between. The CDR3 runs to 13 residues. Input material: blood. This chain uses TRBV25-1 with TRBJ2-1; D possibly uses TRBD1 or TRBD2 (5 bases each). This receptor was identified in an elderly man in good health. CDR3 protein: CASRDGGYNEQFF. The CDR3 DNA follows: TGTGCCAGCAGGGATGGGGGCTACAATGAGCAGTTCTTC.